A single sample gave rise to the 18 T cell receptor beta chains below, sequenced in a study of blood T cell repertoires in COVID-19. Generated by immunoSEQ multiplex PCR, the TCRdb table keeps only in-frame clones and is missing some. The profile shows fewer than 200,000 clones, 80% to 90% of them singletons. Sequencing used PBMCs or T cells enriched from blood (not recorded which). The receptor source for this set is a man in his fifties who had recovered from COVID-19.

The rearrangement links TRBV5-1 to TRBJ2-5, with 11 bases aligning to TRBD2. This CDR3 has 19 amino acids. Germline V gene data show CDR1 as SGHRS and CDR2 as YFSETQ. V shed 0 bases and J 4 bases; nucleotides not matched to a gene: 14. CDR3 DNA: TGCGCCAGCAGCTTGGTGTCCGGGACTAGCGGTGGGGTTTTAGAGACCCAGTACTTC. Amino acid sequence: CASSLVSGTSGGVLETQYF.

The genes are TRBV6-6 and TRBJ1-2; perhaps TRBD1 as D (5 bases). Germline loops: CDR1 MNHNY, CDR2 SVGAGI (reference sequence). V lost 4 bases and J 6 bases, leaving 12 bases between the germline ends. The CDR3 runs to 13 residues. In DNA form, the CDR3 reads TGTGCCAGCAGTTCGGAGGGGATGGATGGCTACACCTTC. The encoded protein is CASSSEGMDGYTF.

V and J are TRBV27 and TRBJ1-1; 10 nucleotides agree with TRBD1. Trimming removed 4 bases from V and 0 bases from J; junction bases left unmatched: 20. Looked up from germline, CDR1 is MNHEY and CDR2 is SMNVEV (reference sequence). The CDR3 has 21 amino acids. The CDR3 reads CASSSRDRGTSYPPMNTEAFF. In DNA, the CDR3 is TGTGCCAGCAGTTCGCGGGACAGGGGTACCTCCTACCCCCCTATGAACACTGAAGCTTTCTTT.

V gene TRBV6-5 combines with J gene TRBJ1-2, with D tentatively TRBD1 (6 bases). The ends were cut back, 5 bases at V and 3 bases at J, with 16 bases in the middle. Germline V gene sequence: CDR1 MNHEY, CDR2 SVGAGI. This CDR3 comprises 15 residues. CDR3: CASSPFRAGDYGYTF. The CDR3 coding sequence is TGTGCCAGCAGTCCCTTTCGGGCAGGGGACTATGGCTACACCTTC.

The J gene is TRBJ2-7, the V gene TRBV19; TRBD1 agrees at 7 bases. In germline, CDR1 is LNHDA, CDR2 SQIVND (reference sequence). The J segment lost 10 bases and the V segment lost 5 bases, leaving 11 bases of the junction unmatched. The CDR3 contains 13 residues. CDR3 sequence (DNA): TGTGCCAGTAGTCCCAGACAGGGCGCCCAACAGTACTTC. Translation: CASSPRQGAQQYF.

V gene TRBV19 combines with J gene TRBJ1-4, with TRBD1 as a possible D gene (6 bases). V lost 6 bases to trimming and J lost 8 bases, with 13 bases between them. CDR1 is LNHDA, CDR2 SQIVND, per germline (reference sequence). The CDR3 runs 13 residues. CDR3 nucleotides: TGTGCCAGTAGGCCAGTTGGGGGCGAAAAACTGTTTTTT. Residues: CASRPVGGEKLFF.

The chain employs TRBV7-9 and TRBJ2-3, with a possible D match to TRBD2 (6 bases). This CDR3 has 14 residues. Trimming took 5 bases from V and 4 from J, leaving 13 bases between them. Germline assignment: CDR1 SEHNR and CDR2 FQNEAQ (reference sequence). CDR3 bases: TGTGCCAGCAGCCAAGGGCGGGGTTCAGATACGCAGTATTTT. As protein: CASSQGRGSDTQYF.

This chain connects TRBV19 to TRBJ2-7; 8 bases fit TRBD1. CDR1 and CDR2 from the germline V gene are LNHDA and SQIVND (reference sequence). With V trimmed by 5 bases and J by 3 bases, 3 bases remained unmatched. This CDR3 region has 13 residues. CDR3 amino acids: CASSAGGGYEQYF. The CDR3 coding sequence is TGTGCCAGTAGTGCAGGGGGCGGCTACGAGCAGTACTTC.

The V call is TRBV7-3, the J call TRBJ1-2; 9 nucleotides line up with TRBD1. Germline loops: CDR1 SGHTA, CDR2 FQGTGA. V shed 5 bases, J shed 4 bases, and the junction held 5 bases outside the gene matches. The CDR3 length is 14 residues. The CDR3 loop is CASSGTGPSYGYTF. The CDR3 nucleotides read TGTGCCAGCAGCGGGACAGGGCCCTCCTATGGCTACACCTTC.

V and J are TRBV5-1 and TRBJ2-5, with D perhaps matching TRBD2 (6 bases). Per the germline V gene, CDR1 is SGHRS and CDR2 is YFSETQ. The V end was cut by 5 bases, the J end by 3 bases, with 14 bases between. This CDR3 is built from 14 residues. The CDR3 spells CASSWGDSEETQYF. The CDR3 DNA is TGCGCCAGCAGTTGGGGGGATTCGGAAGAGACCCAGTACTTC.

V usage is TRBV2 and J usage is TRBJ1-2, with 8 bases fitting TRBD1. CDR1 is SNHLY, CDR2 FYNNEI, per germline. This CDR3 has 13 amino acids. V was pared by 8 bases and J by 2 bases, with 4 bases of the junction left unmatched. The CDR3 loop reads CASWDRTNYGYTF. Here the CDR3 DNA reads TGTGCCAGCTGGGACAGGACCAACTATGGCTACACCTTC.

The chain couples TRBV10-2 to TRBJ2-5; 7 positions agree with TRBD2. J gave up 10 bases and V 3 bases, and 5 bases lay outside the gene matches. CDR1 is WSHSY and CDR2 is SAAADI in the germline V gene. The CDR3 consists of 12 residues. The CDR3 nucleotides are TGCGCCAGCAGTGACGCCGGACTAGTCCAGTACTTC. Translation: CASSDAGLVQYF.

The V and J genes are TRBV7-2 and TRBJ1-6, with D uncertain. Trimming removed 5 bases from V and 5 bases from J, with 7 bases in between. Germline CDR1 and CDR2: SGHTA and FQGNSA. CDR3 length: 13 residues. DNA for the CDR3: TGTGCCAGCAGCCCCGGAGATAATTCACCCCTCCACTTT. It encodes CASSPGDNSPLHF.

The chain uses TRBV7-9 and TRBJ1-6; the D is unclear. V was shortened by 2 bases and J by 6 bases, with 14 bases between the two germline ends. This CDR3 spans 16 amino acids. Germline V gene data show CDR1 as SEHNR and CDR2 as FQNEAQ (reference sequence). In DNA form, the CDR3 reads TGTGCCAGCAGCTTAATCGGAGGACGCGCTAATTCACCCCTCCACTTT. The encoded protein is CASSLIGGRANSPLHF.

This clone has ten or more counts. The rearrangement uses TRBV28 and TRBJ2-7, with TRBD2 matching 7 bases. Germline V gene data show CDR1 as MDHEN and CDR2 as SYDVKM. V shed 4 bases, J shed 2 bases, and the junction held 20 bases outside the gene matches. The CDR3 spans 19 residues. This CDR3 reads CASSSSGTNWGDLAYEQYF. The CDR3 coding sequence is TGTGCCAGCAGTTCGTCGGGGACTAATTGGGGTGATTTGGCCTACGAGCAGTACTTC.

The chain links TRBV24-1 to TRBJ2-5; 8 bases line up with TRBD1. The germline CDR1 and CDR2 sequences are KGHDR and SFDVKD. This CDR3 is 15 amino acids long. The ends lost 3 bases at V and 4 bases at J; junction bases unmatched: 6. The CDR3 DNA is TGTGCCACCAGTGATAAGGACAGGGTGCGAGAGACCCAGTACTTC. Its translation: CATSDKDRVRETQYF.

The rearrangement joins TRBV25-1 to TRBJ2-3, with unresolved D. CDR3 size: 13 residues. Germline values: CDR1 MGHDK, CDR2 SYGVNS. V was clipped by 8 bases and J by 1 base, with 10 bases between them. CDR3 nucleotides: TGTGCCAGCGGTTATGGCCGCACAGATACGCAGTATTTT. Its protein product is CASGYGRTDTQYF.

The CDR3 region has the DNA TGCGCCAGCAGCTTCGGCAGGGTGGGGAACACTGAAGCTTTCTTT. Translation: CASSFGRVGNTEAFF. This chain joins TRBV5-1 and TRBJ1-1; D may be TRBD1 (5 bases). Germline CDR1 and CDR2: SGHRS and YFSETQ. Deletions cut 2 bases from V and 1 base from J, with 12 bases between. This CDR3 spans 15 amino acids.